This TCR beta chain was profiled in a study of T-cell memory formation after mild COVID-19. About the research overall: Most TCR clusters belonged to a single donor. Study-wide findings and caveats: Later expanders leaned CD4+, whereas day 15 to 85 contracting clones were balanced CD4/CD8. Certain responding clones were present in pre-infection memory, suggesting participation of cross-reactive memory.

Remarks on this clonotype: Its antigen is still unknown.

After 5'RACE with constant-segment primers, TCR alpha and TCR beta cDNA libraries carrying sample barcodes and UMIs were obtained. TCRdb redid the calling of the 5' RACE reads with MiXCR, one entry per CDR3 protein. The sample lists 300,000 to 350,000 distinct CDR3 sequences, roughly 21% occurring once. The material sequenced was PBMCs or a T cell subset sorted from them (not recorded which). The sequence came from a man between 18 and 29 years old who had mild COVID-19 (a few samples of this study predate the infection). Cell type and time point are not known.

CDR3 bases: TGCGCCAGCAGCCAAGGGCTGGGCAGCCTTACTGGAAACACCATATATTTT. This translates into CASSQGLGSLTGNTIYF. The chain carries TRBV4-3 and TRBJ1-3; D not certain. The CDR3 contains 17 residues. Deletions cut 1 base from V and 2 bases from J, with 15 bases between. Germline lookup yields CDR1 LGHNA and CDR2 YSLEER.